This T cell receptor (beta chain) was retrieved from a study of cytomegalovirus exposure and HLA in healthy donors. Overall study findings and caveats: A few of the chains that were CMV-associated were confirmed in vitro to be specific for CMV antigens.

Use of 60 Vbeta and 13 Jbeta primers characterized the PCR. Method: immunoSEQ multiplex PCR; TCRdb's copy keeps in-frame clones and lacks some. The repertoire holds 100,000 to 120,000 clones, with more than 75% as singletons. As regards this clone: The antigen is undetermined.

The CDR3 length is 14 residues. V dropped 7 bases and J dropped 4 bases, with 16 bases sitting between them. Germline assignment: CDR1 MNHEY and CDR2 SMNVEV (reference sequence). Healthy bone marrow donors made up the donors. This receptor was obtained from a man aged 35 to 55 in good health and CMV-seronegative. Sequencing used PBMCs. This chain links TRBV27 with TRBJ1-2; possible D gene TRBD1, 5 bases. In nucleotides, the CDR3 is TGTGCCAGCAAGGACAACGGAGACATCTATGGCTACACCTTC. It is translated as CASKDNGDIYGYTF.